Sequencing of this TCR beta chain was carried out in a study of CD8 T cells in Susac syndrome (dated by TCRdb to between 2018 and 2020). Background on the whole study: Repertoire sequencing was used to test whether CD8+ T cell activation and differentiation in Susac syndrome was antigen driven. General study outcomes and caveats: The number of individuals in the TCR sequencing and HLA analysis was recognized as being relatively small.

Points on this clonotype: The specificity of this receptor is unknown. No much larger clone exists at a distance of one base, and base qualities are not known.

The germline V gene (reference sequence) specifies LGHDT as CDR1 and YNNKEL as CDR2. From its cysteine to its phenylalanine, the CDR3 spans 13 amino acids. Kept here is only the CDR3 DNA, which spans 39 bases and is read in frame from base 1. Cut back by 4 bases and 5 bases, the V and J ends lie 9 bases apart. High-throughput TCR beta sequencing profiled peripheral blood CD8+ and CD4+ T cells from healthy donors, Susac syndrome patients and multiple sclerosis patients. Multiple sclerosis controls were treatment-naive patients with stable or active relapsing-remitting disease fulfilling revised McDonald criteria. Bulk CD8+ and CD4+ T cells were purified by magnetic negative isolation, whereas CD8+ TEMRA cells were enriched by FACS. Blood was drawn into EDTA tubes, processed within 24 hours, and PBMCs were isolated by density gradient centrifugation. PBMCs destined for TCR sequencing were cryopreserved in liquid nitrogen and later thawed in a 37 °C water bath. The sorted or isolated CD4+, CD8+ and CD8+ TEMRA cells reached a purity of at least 90%.

RNA was extracted using the RNeasy kit, and about 0.5 to 1 ug of the RNA was reverse transcribed with random hexamers. The immunoSEQ multiplex PCR assay, covering 54 Vbeta and 13 Jbeta segments, was used to amplify TCR beta CDR3 regions. Bias from PCR amplification was corrected by using a synthetic template baseline for primer optimization and for computational correction. On the authors' methods: Reads were annotated to V, D and J genes per IMGT and analyzed with immunoSEQ Analyzer, keeping only productive sequences. Clonality was computed as one minus Shannon entropy normalized by log2 of the number of productive unique sequences. Public and private clones were assessed among the 100 most prevalent clones of each patient and control. Clones were defined as Susac-specific when absent from the healthy and MS cohorts, from roughly 1,100 published viral clones and from other ImmuneACCESS disease sequences. In TCRdb, the public reads were trimmed at Q25 with fastp and aligned with MiXCR, with productive beta chains retained. Rows with a matching CDR3 protein are joined into one entry that keeps the most common DNA and genes. The V and J calls reflect TCRdb's pipeline rather than the authors' work. Present in this sample are 190,000 or so distinct CDR3 sequences, 90% to 95% of which were seen just once. Roughly 0.088% of the sample comes from the top ten.

The rearranged chain carries TRBV3-1 and TRBJ2-1, with the identity of the D gene unclear. This clonotype originated in a human donor with multiple sclerosis. Sample: CD4+ T cells from PBMCs. DNA sequence: TGTGCCAGCAGCCCGATGGCGGACAATGAGCAGTTCTTC. Translated, it reads CASSPMADNEQFF.